This T cell receptor (beta chain) was retrieved from a study of persistence of HIV-infected CD4 T cells. This clone was seen just once. What it recognizes is unknown. V lost 2 bases and J lost 6, with 16 bases in between. The CDR3 runs to 16 residues. Germline CDR1 reads MNHNY; CDR2 reads SVGAGI (reference sequence). General study results and limits: Compared with CD3/CD28-stimulated cells, CMV- and Gag-responding cells showed lower TCRbeta richness. Degenerate expanded CDR3beta sequences were enriched among CMV- and Gag-responding cells.

Anti-CD3/anti-CD28 beads served as a nonspecific positive control stimulus. CD4+ T cells upregulating both CD40 ligand and CD69 were sorted as responding cells. For at least 4 years, plasma HIV-1 RNA was undetectable (<50 copies/mL). CD8+ T cells were removed from PBMCs prior to stimulation. Sequencing used immunoSEQ version 4 in survey mode. Method: immunoSEQ multiplex PCR; TCRdb's copy keeps in-frame clones and lacks some. The sample has about 37,000 clones; over 80% are singletons. The sample in question was CD4+ T cells sorted from PBMCs after approximately 20-hour stimulation, obtained from a patient who received antiretroviral therapy. This clonotype was sampled from an adult man with HIV who was CMV-seropositive. The chain employs TRBV6-6 and TRBJ2-2, with D perhaps matching TRBD1 (5 bases). The CDR3 loop reads CASSYVGQGKAGELFF. The CDR3, as DNA: TGTGCCAGCAGTTACGTTGGGCAGGGCAAGGCCGGGGAGCTGTTTTTT.